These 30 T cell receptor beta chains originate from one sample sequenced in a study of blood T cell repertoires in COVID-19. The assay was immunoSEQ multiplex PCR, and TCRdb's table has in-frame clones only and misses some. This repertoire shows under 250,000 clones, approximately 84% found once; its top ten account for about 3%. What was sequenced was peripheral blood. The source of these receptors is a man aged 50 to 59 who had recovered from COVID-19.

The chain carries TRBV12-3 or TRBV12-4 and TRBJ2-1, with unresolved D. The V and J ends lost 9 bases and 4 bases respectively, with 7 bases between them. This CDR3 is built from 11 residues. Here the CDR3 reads CASRVYNEQFF. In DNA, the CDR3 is TGTGCCAGTCGTGTTTACAATGAGCAGTTCTTC.

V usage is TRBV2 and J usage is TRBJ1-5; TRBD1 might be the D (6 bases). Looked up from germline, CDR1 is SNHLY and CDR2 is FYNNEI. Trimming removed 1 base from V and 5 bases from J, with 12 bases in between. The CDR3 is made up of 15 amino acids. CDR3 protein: CASSEVRGRYQPQHF. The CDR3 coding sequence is TGTGCCAGCAGTGAAGTCAGGGGCCGCTATCAGCCCCAGCATTTT.

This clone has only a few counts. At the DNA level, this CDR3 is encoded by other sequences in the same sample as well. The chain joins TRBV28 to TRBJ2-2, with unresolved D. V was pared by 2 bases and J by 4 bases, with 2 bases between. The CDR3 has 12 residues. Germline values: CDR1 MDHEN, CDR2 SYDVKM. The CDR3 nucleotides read TGTGCCAGCAGTTTACTCACCGGGGAGCTGTTTTTT. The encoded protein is CASSLLTGELFF.

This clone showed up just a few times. The CDR3 region has the DNA TGTGCCAGCAGTGAGTCGACAGGGGCGAGATTTTACGAGCAGTACTTC. Protein: CASSESTGARFYEQYF. This chain connects TRBV6-1 to TRBJ2-7; 8 bases are shared with TRBD1. Germline V gene lookup returns CDR1 MNHNS and CDR2 SASEGT. With 3 bases clipped from V and 4 bases from J, the junction kept 11 bases outside the gene matches. There are 16 residues in the CDR3.

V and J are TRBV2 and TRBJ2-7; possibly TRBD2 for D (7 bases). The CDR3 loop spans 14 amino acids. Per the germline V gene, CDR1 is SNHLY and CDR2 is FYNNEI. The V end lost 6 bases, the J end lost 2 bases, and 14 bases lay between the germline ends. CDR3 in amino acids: CASSPRGGPYEQYF. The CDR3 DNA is TGTGCCAGCAGCCCGAGGGGGGGACCCTACGAGCAGTACTTC. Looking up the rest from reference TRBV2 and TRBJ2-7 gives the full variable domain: EPEVTQTPSHQVTQMGQEVILRCVPISNHLYFYWYRQILGQKVEFLVSFYNNEISEKSEIFDDQFSVERPDGSNFTLKIRSTKLEDSAMYFCASSPRGGPYEQYFGPGTRLTVT.

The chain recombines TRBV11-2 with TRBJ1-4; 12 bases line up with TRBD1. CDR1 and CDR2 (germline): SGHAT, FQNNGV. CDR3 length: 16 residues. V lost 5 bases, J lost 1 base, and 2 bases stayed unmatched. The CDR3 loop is CASSRDRGQTNEKLFF. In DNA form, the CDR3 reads TGTGCCAGCAGCCGGGACAGGGGGCAAACTAATGAAAAACTGTTTTTT.

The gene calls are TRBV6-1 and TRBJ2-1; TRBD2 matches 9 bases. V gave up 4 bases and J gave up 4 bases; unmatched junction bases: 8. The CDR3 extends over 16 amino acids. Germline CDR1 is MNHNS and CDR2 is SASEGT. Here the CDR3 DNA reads TGTGCCAGCAGTGTTTGGGGGACTAGCCTATACAATGAGCAGTTCTTC. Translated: CASSVWGTSLYNEQFF.

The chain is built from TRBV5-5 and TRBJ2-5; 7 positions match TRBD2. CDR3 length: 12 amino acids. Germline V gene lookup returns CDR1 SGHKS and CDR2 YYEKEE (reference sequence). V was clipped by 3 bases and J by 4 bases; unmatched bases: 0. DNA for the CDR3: TGTGCCAGCAGCTCTAGCGGAGAGACCCAGTACTTC. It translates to CASSSSGETQYF.

The CDR3 loop is CASSQGDSGTDTQYF. The CDR3, as DNA: TGCGCCAGCAGCCAAGGAGACAGCGGCACAGATACGCAGTATTTT. This chain joins TRBV4-1 and TRBJ2-3; D possibly corresponds to TRBD1 (5 bases). The CDR3 has 15 residues. Germline V lookup: CDR1 MGHRA, CDR2 YSYEKL. V gave up 1 base and J gave up 1 base, with 9 bases separating them.

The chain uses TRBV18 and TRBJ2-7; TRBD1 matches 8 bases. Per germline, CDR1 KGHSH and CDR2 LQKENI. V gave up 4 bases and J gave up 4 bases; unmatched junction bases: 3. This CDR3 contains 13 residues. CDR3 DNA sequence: TGTGCCAGCTCACATTGGGACAGGTACGAGCAGTACTTC. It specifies CASSHWDRYEQYF.

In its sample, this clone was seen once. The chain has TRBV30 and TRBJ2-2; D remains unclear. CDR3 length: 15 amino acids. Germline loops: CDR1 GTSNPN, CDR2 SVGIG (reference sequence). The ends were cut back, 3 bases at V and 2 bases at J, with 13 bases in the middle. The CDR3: CAWSREETNTGELFF. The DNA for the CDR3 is TGTGCCTGGAGCCGAGAGGAGACCAACACCGGGGAGCTGTTTTTT.

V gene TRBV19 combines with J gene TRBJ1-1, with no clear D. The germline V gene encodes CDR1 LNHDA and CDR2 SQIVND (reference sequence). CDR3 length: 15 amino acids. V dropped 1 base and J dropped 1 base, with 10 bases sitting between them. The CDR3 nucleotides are TGTGCCAGTAGTATAGGTTCAGGCACGAACACTGAAGCTTTCTTT. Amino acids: CASSIGSGTNTEAFF.

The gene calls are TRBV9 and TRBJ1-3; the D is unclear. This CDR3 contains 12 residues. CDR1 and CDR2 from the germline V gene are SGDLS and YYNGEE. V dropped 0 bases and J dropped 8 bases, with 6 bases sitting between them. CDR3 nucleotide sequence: TGTGCCAGCAGCGTAGGCGGCCACACCATATATTTT. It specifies CASSVGGHTIYF. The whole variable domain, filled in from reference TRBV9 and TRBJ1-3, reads DSGVTQTPKHLITATGQRVTLRCSPRSGDLSVYWYQQSLDQGLQFLIQYYNGEERAKGNILERFSAQQFPDLHSELNLSSLELGDSALYFCASSVGGHTIYFGEGSWLTVV.

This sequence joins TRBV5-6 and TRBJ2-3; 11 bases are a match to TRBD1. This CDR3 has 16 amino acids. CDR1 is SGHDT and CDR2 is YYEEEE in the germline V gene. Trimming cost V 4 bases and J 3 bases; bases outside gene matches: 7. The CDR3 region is CASSTWTGGFTDTQYF. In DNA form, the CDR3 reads TGTGCCAGCAGCACGTGGACAGGGGGCTTTACAGATACGCAGTATTTT.

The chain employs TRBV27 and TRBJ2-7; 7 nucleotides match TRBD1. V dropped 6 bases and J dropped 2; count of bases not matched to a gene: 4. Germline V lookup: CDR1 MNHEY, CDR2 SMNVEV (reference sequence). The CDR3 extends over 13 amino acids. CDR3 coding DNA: TGTGCCAGCAGGAAGACAGGGACCTACGAGCAGTACTTC. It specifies CASRKTGTYEQYF.

The CDR3 spells CASSLFLRPETQYF. In nucleotides, the CDR3 is TGTGCCAGCAGTTTATTTTTGCGGCCGGAGACCCAGTACTTC. The J gene is TRBJ2-5, the V gene TRBV28; no firm D call. CDR1 is MDHEN and CDR2 is SYDVKM in the germline V gene. This CDR3 region has 14 residues. Trimming stripped 1 base from V and 5 bases from J, with 11 bases between.

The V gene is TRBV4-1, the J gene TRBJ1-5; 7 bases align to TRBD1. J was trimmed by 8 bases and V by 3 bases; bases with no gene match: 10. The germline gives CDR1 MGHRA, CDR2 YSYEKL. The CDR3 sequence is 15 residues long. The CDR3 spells CASSQETGNFKPQHF. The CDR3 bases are TGCGCCAGCAGCCAGGAGACAGGGAATTTCAAGCCCCAGCATTTT.

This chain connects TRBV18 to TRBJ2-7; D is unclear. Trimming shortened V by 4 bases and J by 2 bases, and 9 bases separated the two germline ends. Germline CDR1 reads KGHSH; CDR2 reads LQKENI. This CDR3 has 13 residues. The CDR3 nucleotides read TGTGCCAGCTCACTCGCGGCGACCTACGAGCAGTACTTC. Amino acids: CASSLAATYEQYF.

The CDR3 protein is CATSGLRGRLNTGELFF. The CDR3 DNA sequence: TGTGCCACCAGTGGCCTTAGGGGAAGGCTAAACACCGGGGAGCTGTTTTTT. The chain carries TRBV24-1 and TRBJ2-2; possibly TRBD1 for D (5 bases). The V end was cut by 5 bases, the J end by 2 bases, with 17 bases between. CDR1 is KGHDR and CDR2 is SFDVKD in the germline V gene. The CDR3 spans 17 residues.

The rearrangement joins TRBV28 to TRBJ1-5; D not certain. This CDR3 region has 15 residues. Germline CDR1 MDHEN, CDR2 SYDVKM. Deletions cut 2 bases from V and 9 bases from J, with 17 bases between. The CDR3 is CASSLRRYGNLPQHF. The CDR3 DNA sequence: TGTGCCAGCAGTTTACGCAGATACGGGAATTTGCCCCAGCATTTT. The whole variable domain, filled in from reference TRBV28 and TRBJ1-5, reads DVKVTQSSRYLVKRTGEKVFLECVQDMDHENMFWYRQDPGLGLRLIYFSYDVKMKEKGDIPEGYSVSREKKERFSLILESASTNQTSMYLCASSLRRYGNLPQHFGDGTRLSIL.

The DNA for the CDR3 is TGTGCCAGCAGCCAGTCTCAACAGGGGGCCTACAATGAGCAGTTCTTC. This sequence encodes CASSQSQQGAYNEQFF. The chain uses TRBV16 and TRBJ2-1; TRBD1 matches at 8 bases. The CDR3 length is 16 residues. CDR1 and CDR2 (germline): KGHSY, FQNENV. Trimming took 3 bases from V and 2 from J; bases not matched to a gene: 6.

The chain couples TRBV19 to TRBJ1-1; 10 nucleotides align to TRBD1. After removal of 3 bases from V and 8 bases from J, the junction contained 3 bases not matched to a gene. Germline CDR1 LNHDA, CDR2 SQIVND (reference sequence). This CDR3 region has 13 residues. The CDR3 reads CASSMGTGAEAFF. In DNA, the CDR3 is TGTGCCAGTAGTATGGGGACAGGGGCAGAAGCTTTCTTT.

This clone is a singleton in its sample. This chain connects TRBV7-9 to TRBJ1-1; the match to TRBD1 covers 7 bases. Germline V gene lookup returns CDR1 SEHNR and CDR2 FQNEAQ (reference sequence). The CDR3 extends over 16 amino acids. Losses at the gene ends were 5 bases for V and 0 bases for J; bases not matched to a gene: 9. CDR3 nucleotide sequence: TGTGCCAGCAGCCCCCGACAGGGCCGGGTGAACACTGAAGCTTTCTTT. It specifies CASSPRQGRVNTEAFF.

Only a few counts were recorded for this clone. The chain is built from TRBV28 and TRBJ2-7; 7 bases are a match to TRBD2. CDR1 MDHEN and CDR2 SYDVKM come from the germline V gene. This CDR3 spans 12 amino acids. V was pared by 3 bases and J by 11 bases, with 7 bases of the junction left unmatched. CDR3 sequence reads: CASSLGRGAEYF. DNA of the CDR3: TGTGCCAGCAGTTTGGGGAGGGGAGCCGAGTACTTC.

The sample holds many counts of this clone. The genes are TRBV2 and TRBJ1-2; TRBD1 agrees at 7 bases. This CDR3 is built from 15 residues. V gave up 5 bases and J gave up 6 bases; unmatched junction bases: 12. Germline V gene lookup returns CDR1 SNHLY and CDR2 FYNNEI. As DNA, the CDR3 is TGTGCCAGCAGTAGAAGGGAACAGGGGAGAAATGGCTACACCTTC. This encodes CASSRREQGRNGYTF.

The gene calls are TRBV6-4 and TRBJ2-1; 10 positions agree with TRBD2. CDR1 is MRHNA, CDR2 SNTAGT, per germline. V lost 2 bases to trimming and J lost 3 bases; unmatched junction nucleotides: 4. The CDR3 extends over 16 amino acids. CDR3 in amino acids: CASSDETSGRYNEQFF. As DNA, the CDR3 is TGTGCCAGCAGTGACGAGACTAGCGGGCGCTACAATGAGCAGTTCTTC.

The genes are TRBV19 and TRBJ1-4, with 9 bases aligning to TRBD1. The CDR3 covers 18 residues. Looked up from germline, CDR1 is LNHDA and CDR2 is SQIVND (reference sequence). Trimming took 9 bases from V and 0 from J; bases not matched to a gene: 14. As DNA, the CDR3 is TGTGCCAGCCGAGCAGGGACAGGGAGTAATGCAACTAATGAAAAACTGTTTTTT. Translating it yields CASRAGTGSNATNEKLFF. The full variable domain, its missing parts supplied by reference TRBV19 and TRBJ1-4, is DGGITQSPKYLFRKEGQNVTLSCEQNLNHDAMYWYRQDPGQGLRLIYYSQIVNDFQKGDIAEGYSVSREKKESFPLTVTSAQKNPTAFYLCASRAGTGSNATNEKLFFGSGTQLSVL.

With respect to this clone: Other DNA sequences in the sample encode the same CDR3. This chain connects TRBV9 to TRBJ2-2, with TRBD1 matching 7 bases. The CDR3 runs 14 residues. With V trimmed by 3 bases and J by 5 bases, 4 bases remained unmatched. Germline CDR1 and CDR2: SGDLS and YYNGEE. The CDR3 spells CASSGTGSTGELFF. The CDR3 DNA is TGTGCCAGCAGCGGGACAGGAAGTACCGGGGAGCTGTTTTTT.

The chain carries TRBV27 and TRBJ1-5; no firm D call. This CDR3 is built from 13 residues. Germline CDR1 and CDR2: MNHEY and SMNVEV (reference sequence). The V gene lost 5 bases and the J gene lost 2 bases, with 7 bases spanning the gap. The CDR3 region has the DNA TGTGCCAGCAGTCAGTTTCGCAATCAGCCCCAGCATTTT. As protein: CASSQFRNQPQHF.

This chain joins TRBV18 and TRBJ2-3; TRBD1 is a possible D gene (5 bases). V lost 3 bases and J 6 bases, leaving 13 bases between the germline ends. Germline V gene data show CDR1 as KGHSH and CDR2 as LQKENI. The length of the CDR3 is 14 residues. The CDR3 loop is CASSPQKGWDTQYF. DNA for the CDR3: TGTGCCAGCTCACCTCAGAAGGGGTGGGATACGCAGTATTTT.